The clone carrying this T cell receptor beta chain was seen only once. This specimen comes from a study of blood T cell repertoires in COVID-19. TCRdb's table, derived via immunoSEQ multiplex PCR, lists solely in-frame clones and lacks some. Of approximately 260,000 clones listed, 80% to 90% are singletons. After removal of 0 bases from V and 8 bases from J, the junction contained 8 bases not matched to a gene. The CDR3 extends over 16 amino acids. The V gene's germline CDR1 is SGHRS and CDR2 YFSETQ. V and J are TRBV5-1 and TRBJ1-4; 9 bases fit TRBD1. This TCR came from a woman in her 50s who had been exposed to COVID-19. The sequenced sample was PBMCs or T cells enriched from blood (not recorded which). CDR3 residues: CASSLGWTGDGEKLFF. DNA for the CDR3: TGCGCCAGCAGCTTGGGTTGGACAGGGGACGGAGAAAAACTGTTTTTT.